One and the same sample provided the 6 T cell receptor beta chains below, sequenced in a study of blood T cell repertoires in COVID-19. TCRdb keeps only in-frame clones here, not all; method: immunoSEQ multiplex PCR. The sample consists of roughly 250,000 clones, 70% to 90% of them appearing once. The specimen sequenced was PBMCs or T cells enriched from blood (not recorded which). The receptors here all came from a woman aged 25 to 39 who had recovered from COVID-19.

The CDR3 DNA reads TGTGCCTGGAGCGACTGGGGGAGGTACTATGGCTACACCTTC. Residues: CAWSDWGRYYGYTF. The chain is built from TRBV30 and TRBJ1-2; the D gene is possibly TRBD1 (5 bases). Looked up from germline, CDR1 is GTSNPN and CDR2 is SVGIG (reference sequence). The CDR3 loop spans 14 amino acids. V was cut by 3 bases and J by 3 bases, with 14 bases left in between.

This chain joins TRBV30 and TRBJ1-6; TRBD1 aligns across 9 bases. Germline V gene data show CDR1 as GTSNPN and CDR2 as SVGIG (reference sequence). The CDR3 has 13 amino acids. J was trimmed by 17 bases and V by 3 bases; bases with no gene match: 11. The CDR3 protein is CAWRGPGTGMVHF. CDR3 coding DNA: TGTGCCTGGAGAGGTCCCGGGACAGGGATGGTCCACTTT. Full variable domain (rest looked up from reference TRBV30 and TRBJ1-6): SQTIHQWPATLVQPVGSPLSLECTVEGTSNPNLYWYRQAAGRGLQLLFYSVGIGQISSEVPQNLSASRPQDRQFILSSKKLLLSDSGFYLCAWRGPGTGMVHFGNGTRLTVT.

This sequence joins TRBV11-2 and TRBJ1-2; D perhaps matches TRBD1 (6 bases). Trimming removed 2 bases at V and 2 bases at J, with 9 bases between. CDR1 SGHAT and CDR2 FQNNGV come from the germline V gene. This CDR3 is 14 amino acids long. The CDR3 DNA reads TGTGCCAGCAGCTTATTCGGACAGAACTATGGCTACACCTTC. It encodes CASSLFGQNYGYTF.

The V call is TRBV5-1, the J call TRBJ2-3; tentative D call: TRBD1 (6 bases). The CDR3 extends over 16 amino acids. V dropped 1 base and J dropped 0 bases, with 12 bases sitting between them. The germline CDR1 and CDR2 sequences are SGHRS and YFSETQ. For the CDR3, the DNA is TGCGCCAGCAGCTTGCAGGACAGACCTAGCACAGATACGCAGTATTTT. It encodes CASSLQDRPSTDTQYF.

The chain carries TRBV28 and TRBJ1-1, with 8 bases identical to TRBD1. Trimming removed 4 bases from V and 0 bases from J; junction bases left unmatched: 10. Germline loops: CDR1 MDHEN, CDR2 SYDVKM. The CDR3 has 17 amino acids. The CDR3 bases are TGTGCCAGCAGTTCGCAGGGGGCCGCACCCATGAACACTGAAGCTTTCTTT. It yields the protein CASSSQGAAPMNTEAFF. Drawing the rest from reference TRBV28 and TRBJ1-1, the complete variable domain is DVKVTQSSRYLVKRTGEKVFLECVQDMDHENMFWYRQDPGLGLRLIYFSYDVKMKEKGDIPEGYSVSREKKERFSLILESASTNQTSMYLCASSSQGAAPMNTEAFFGQGTRLTVV.

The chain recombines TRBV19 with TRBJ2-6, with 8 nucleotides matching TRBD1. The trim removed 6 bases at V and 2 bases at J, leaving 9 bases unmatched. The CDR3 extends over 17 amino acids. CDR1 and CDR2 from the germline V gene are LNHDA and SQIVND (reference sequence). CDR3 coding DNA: TGTGCCAGTAGATCCTATCGACAGGGGACTGGGGCCAACGTCCTGACTTTC. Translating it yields CASRSYRQGTGANVLTF.